This T cell receptor (beta chain) was identified in a study of T cells in Graves' hyperthyroidism and ophthalmopathy. V was shortened by 6 bases and J by 3 bases, with 14 bases between the two germline ends. The CDR3 loop spans 15 amino acids. Germline V gene lookup returns CDR1 LNHNV and CDR2 YYDKDF (reference sequence). Notes on the study in general: From stable hyperthyroidism, ophthalmopathy was separated by a 13 V-J model.

Concerning this clonotype: Its cognate antigen is unknown.

RNA transcripts provided the source from which TCR beta CDR3 regions were amplified. The HTBI primer set drove a first-round RT-PCR of the TCR CDR3. TCRdb called the multiplex PCR reads again in MiXCR, with one record for every CDR3 protein. Seen here are some 460,000 distinct CDR3 sequences, around 14% observed once, and the top ten hold 7.7%. What was sequenced was blood. The chain has TRBV15 and TRBJ1-4, with D maybe TRBD1 (6 bases). The TCR originated in a woman aged 18-29 years with Graves' hyperthyroidism. In DNA form, the CDR3 reads TGTGCCACCAGACCTCGGACAGCCTCTAATGAAAAACTGTTTTTT. Protein product: CATRPRTASNEKLFF.